Here is one T cell receptor (beta chain) with its context. The sample originates from a study of shared clonotypes between healthy human individuals. The authors' processing: ImmunoSEQ output lacked quality scores and full-length reads, limiting matched filtering. Profiled with immunoSEQ multiplex PCR; TCRdb holds only in-frame clones, not every one. That table gives V, J and clone size, and the DNA gave D and trimming. The sample carries 550,000 to 800,000 clones, less than 85% recorded once. The sample comprised memory CD4+ T cells sorted from blood. As for subset: CD45RA-negative fraction. The TCR comes from a woman in her twenties or thirties in good health.

The CDR3 sequence is CATSREASGISGANVLTF. The CDR3 DNA reads as TGTGCCACCAGCAGAGAGGCTAGCGGGATTTCTGGGGCCAACGTCCTGACTTTC. This rearrangement joins TRBV15 to TRBJ2-6, with 9 nucleotides matching TRBD2. This CDR3 has 18 amino acids. The germline gives CDR1 LNHNV, CDR2 YYDKDF (reference sequence). J gave up 1 base and V 0 bases, and 4 bases lay outside the gene matches.